The clone carrying this TCR beta chain was counted once. Sequenced by immunoSEQ multiplex PCR; TCRdb stores in-frame clones only, minus some. The sample includes about 210,000 clones, over 70% of them seen just once. CDR3 length: 14 residues. V was cut by 6 bases and J by 4 bases, with 15 bases left in between. CDR1 and CDR2 (germline): MGHDK, SYGVNS. The data are from a study of blood T cell repertoires in COVID-19. The sequence came from a man in his forties or fifties with active or convalescent COVID-19. The chain couples TRBV25-1 to TRBJ1-2; D gene unclear. The sequenced sample was peripheral blood. The CDR3 sequence: CASRGDTPSYGYTF. The CDR3, as DNA: TGTGCCAGCAGGGGAGATACCCCTAGCTATGGCTACACCTTC.